This T cell receptor beta chain was observed in a study of vaccination effects on CD4 cells after COVID-19 (dated by TCRdb to the early 2020s). Turning to the overall study: Two doses of either the BNT162b2 or the mRNA-1273 mRNA SARS-CoV-2 vaccine were administered to participants. Pre-vaccine samples from a couple of convalescent patients were drawn 16 days and one week before the first dose, 142 and 148 days after COVID-19 diagnosis. SARS-CoV-2 spike-specific CD4+ TCR repertoires from before and after mRNA vaccination were compared in COVID-19 convalescent patients and in infection-naive vaccine recipients. A total of 9 to 11 COVID-19 convalescent patients and several SARS-CoV-2-naive healthy vaccine recipients were included in the full study. In the study, cultures from other donors were sequenced using the Oncomine TCR Beta short-read assay on an Illumina iSeq 100. Study-level results and caveats: Clones induced by infection and clones induced by vaccination both contracted markedly at late timepoints after vaccination, which fits with T cell responses waning over time. Among convalescent patients, the spike-reactive repertoire after vaccination was made up mainly of new vaccine-induced clones that were largely distinct from the clones induced by infection. Only a small number of convalescent patients were included, and no early post-infection timepoints were available, which limited the study.

This clone appeared once. What this receptor recognizes is not known. No base-level quality is on record; no much larger clone is a single base apart. In the ViraFEST assay, PBMC were stimulated with viral peptide pools, and antigen-specific CD4+ T cell clonotypes were then identified by expansion using TCR sequencing. After roughly 11 days of culture, CD4+ T cells were isolated with the EasySep CD4+ T cell isolation kit. PCR-confirmed SARS-CoV-2 infection had occurred in convalescent patients between March and December 2020, before the Alpha, Beta and Delta variants emerged in the United States. Some 2 million PBMC per well were cultured in IMDM with 5% human AB serum, roughly 11 IU/ml IL-2 and gentamicin, plus 10 ug/ml peptides. On days 3 and 7, half of the culture medium was replaced with fresh IL-2-containing medium. Each peptide stimulation condition was cultured in triplicate wells unless otherwise noted. Using Ficoll-Paque Plus gradient centrifugation, PBMC were separated from whole blood and then either used fresh or cryopreserved at -140C. The spike proteins of SARS-CoV-2 and of the common cold coronaviruses HCoV-NL63, HCoV-OC43 and HCoV-229E were spanned by overlapping peptide pools. The QIAamp micro DNA kit was used to extract genomic DNA from the cultured CD4+ T cells.

V loses 4 bases of germline sequence and J loses 3 bases, and the interval between the two ends is 8 bases. The CDR3 covers 12 residues, taking in both the cysteine and the phenylalanine. CDR3 DNA is the only sequence kept; it has 36 bases, read in frame from the first base. CDR1 and CDR2 were assigned from the germline V gene as SGHDT and YYEEEE. Library preparation employed the immunoSEQ multiplex PCR assay. DNA from the cultured and isolated CD4+ T cells underwent TCR beta CDR3 sequencing. The original pipeline was this. Non-productive TCR sequences were removed and reads were trimmed to the CDR3 region, keeping CDR3s of at least 7 amino acids. Antigen-specific clonotypes were identified with the MANAFEST web app by comparing expansion in peptide wells against reference cultures. To count as positive, a clone had to show expansion at FDR<0.05 compared with the reference and with all other wells, an odds ratio above 5, and a frequency above 0.1% in two replicate wells. A clonotype was called cross-reactive if it was significantly expanded both in SARS-CoV-2 spike wells and in at least one common cold coronavirus spike condition. CDR3 similarity was assessed by Levenshtein distance using the stringdist R package, and unrooted trees were constructed with ape in R 3.6.1. This is the immuneACCESS table as TCRdb keeps it, with only in-frame sequences that have V and J called. A part of the clones is gone; compared with another copy, unresolved V genes explain less than half, and the rest is unexplained. Clone size and the V and J calls come from that table; the DNA yielded D and trimming. A total of 30,000 to 45,000 clones appear in this sample, approximately 72% of them only once. The ten largest clones capture 15% to 20% of the sample.

This chain is built from TRBV5-6 and TRBJ2-7, with the D gene call left open. The sample in question was CD4+ T cells from PBMCs cultured with HCoV-NL63 spike peptides, obtained before COVID-19 vaccination. This sample's cell subset or site label indicates: HCoV-NL63 spike overlapping peptide pool stimulation. The TCR sequence derives from a human donor who had a prior SARS-CoV-2 infection. CDR3 region: CASSRTSYEQYF. The DNA sequence is as follows: TGTGCCAGCAGCCGAACCAGCTACGAGCAGTACTTC.